This T cell receptor (beta chain) is from a study of T cell repertoires in cytomegalovirus infection (dated by TCRdb to between 2018 and 2021). Study-level background: Peptide stimulations targeted recently identified HLA-C-restricted CMV epitopes, whose presentation resists viral immunomodulation, together with well-studied HLA-B-restricted epitopes. The HLA type of each donor mattered for the analysis, because public TCR beta signatures pointed to carriage of CMV infection along with the matching HLA type. Study-level results and caveats: In both this cohort and an independent roughly 330-donor cohort, the cumulative frequency of public TCR beta family members distinguished carriers of CMV infection plus the relevant HLA type. The ex vivo response was dominated by HLA-C-restricted CMV-specific TCR beta clonotypes, which also provided the single most frequent clonotype in two of eight donors.

Interpreted using the paper, the treatment or condition label stands for: in vitro stimulation with specific CMV peptide epitopes to enrich CMV-specific T cells. A note on this clonotype: Its recognized antigen is unknown. Per-base quality was not reported, and no clone a single base away is much larger than it.

Sequencing instrument: Illumina HiSeq 1500. TCRdb reprocessed the public reads (quality trimming at Q25 with fastp, clone calling with MiXCR) and kept in-frame beta chains. Here each entry gathers all rows of one CDR3 protein and keeps the most common genes and DNA. In all, the sample holds about 830,000 distinct CDR3 sequences, and roughly 33% of those were seen once. Around 12% of the sample rests with the top ten. CDR1 and CDR2 (SNHLY, FYNNEI) derive from the germline V gene. Measured from the cysteine to the phenylalanine, the CDR3 is 15 residues long. The CDR3 DNA has 45 bases and is translated from base 1. V is clipped by 6 bases and J by 0 bases, and the sequence between their germline boundaries is 14 bases long.

The V gene is TRBV2 and the J gene is TRBJ1-2, with no D gene named confidently. Specimen: cultured CD8+ T cells from PBMCs, collected from culture after CMV antigen stimulation. The receptor's source is a human donor in good health (CMV status not recorded). Some clones in this sample may be carry-over from other donors' samples. The CDR3 in this case is CASRTSAGANYGYTF. The DNA sequence is as follows: TGTGCCAGCAGAACCTCGGCAGGAGCTAACTATGGCTACACCTTC.